What follows is one T cell receptor (beta chain) and its context. The antigen remains undetermined. This may be a read error: a much more frequent sequence differs by one nucleotide. Time point noted: newly diagnosed GD, antithyroid drugs for less than 3 months. PBMC RNA served as the TCR library source. The J segment lost 0 bases and the V segment lost 5 bases, leaving 8 bases of the junction unmatched. The CDR3 covers 16 residues. Germline V gene sequence: CDR1 SEHNR, CDR2 FQNEAQ (reference sequence). The data belong to a study of regulatory T cells in long-lasting Graves disease. Broader study findings: Shared public clonotypes totalled a few thousand in persistent patients, compared with about 960 in new patients.

Sequencing libraries for TCR beta were prepared with iRepertoire HTBI primers and Arm-PCR of CDR3 regions. One entry per CDR3 protein results from TCRdb running MiXCR on the multiplex PCR reads. The table includes hundreds of thousands of distinct CDR3 sequences, roughly a sixth detected once. These data also formed part of another study, on T cells in Graves' hyperthyroidism and ophthalmopathy. That investigation notes: Patients aged 18 to 65 had newly diagnosed hyperthyroidism that had lasted under 2 months. Used for diagnoses were clinical symptoms, serum thyroxine and TRAb, thyroid ultrasound and orbital computed tomography. Initially, a first-round RT-PCR of the TCR CDR3 employed the HTBI primer set.

Material: peripheral blood mononuclear cells (PBMCs), obtained at new diagnosis, from a patient treated with antithyroid drugs. This clonotype originated in a middle-aged woman with Graves disease. The genes are TRBV7-9 and TRBJ2-3; 7 bases match TRBD2. CDR3 sequence: CASSPRAGDSTDTQYF. The CDR3 nucleotides are TGTGCCAGCAGCCCTCGGGCGGGGGACAGCACAGATACGCAGTATTTT. Full variable domain (rest looked up from reference TRBV7-9 and TRBJ2-3): DTGVSQNPRHKITKRGQNVTFRCDPISEHNRLYWYRQTLGQGPEFLTYFQNEAQLEKSRLLSDRFSAERPKGSFSTLEIQRTEQGDSAMYLCASSPRAGDSTDTQYFGPGTRLTVL.